The rows below give T cell receptor beta chains drawn from one sample of a study of blood T cell repertoires in COVID-19. The repertoire was sequenced with immunoSEQ multiplex PCR; TCRdb's copy has only in-frame clones and lacks some. The sample has tens of thousands of clones, approximately 89% seen once. The sample taken for sequencing was peripheral blood. The receptors derive from a man between 65 and 85 years old with active or convalescent COVID-19. CDR3s include the opening cysteine and the closing phenylalanine or tryptophan. Fields, in order: clone size, J gene, V gene, D gene, CDR3 DNA, CDR3 protein. D genes are given only for firm matches. Some rows mark clone size as missing; the rest say once, few, many or name a class of expanded clone.

>-|TRBJ1-3|TRBV7-6|TRBD1
TGTGCCAGCAGCTTAGGGACAGGTCCTGGAAACACCATATATTTT
CASSLGTGPGNTIYF
>-|TRBJ2-5|TRBV28|-
TGTGCCAGCAGTCGGAGGGGCCCGGGAGAGACCCAGTACTTC
CASSRRGPGETQYF
>-|TRBJ1-3|TRBV18|-
TGTGCCAGCTCACCGGCGTTGACGGGTTATGGAAACACCATATATTTT
CASSPALTGYGNTIYF
>-|TRBJ1-2|TRBV6-5|-
TGTGCCAGCAGTTACGAACCAACAGGGAACTATGGCTACACCTTC
CASSYEPTGNYGYTF
>-|TRBJ1-6|TRBV12-3/TRBV12-4|TRBD1
TGTGCCAGCAGACGGGACAGGGATTCACCCCTCCACTTT
CASRRDRDSPLHF
>-|TRBJ2-1|TRBV5-4|TRBD1
TGTGCCAGCAGCCCCCCCGGGACAGGGTTTGGGGAGCAGTTCTTC
CASSPPGTGFGEQFF
>-|TRBJ2-2|TRBV7-6|-
TGTGCCAGCAGCTTAGGGCAGGGGTACACCGGGGAGCTGTTTTTT
CASSLGQGYTGELFF
>-|TRBJ1-2|TRBV6-2/TRBV6-3|TRBD1
TGTGCCAGCAGTTACGACAGGGGCAGCGGCTACACCTTC
CASSYDRGSGYTF
>-|TRBJ1-2|TRBV7-3|-
TGTGCCAGCAGCCCGGACAGTGGAGTCTATGGCTACACCTTC
CASSPDSGVYGYTF
>-|TRBJ1-2|TRBV4-3|-
TGCGCCAGCAGCCAAGATAACTGGGGCAGTAACTATGGCTACACCTTC
CASSQDNWGSNYGYTF
>-|TRBJ2-1|TRBV6-5|TRBD2
TGTGCCAGTTCGGGACGGACTAGCCGGACTGAGCAGTTCTTC
CASSGRTSRTEQFF
>-|TRBJ1-2|TRBV7-9|-
TGTGCCAGCAGCGACGCGGACAGATTGTATGGCTACACCTTC
CASSDADRLYGYTF
>-|TRBJ2-2|TRBV7-3|-
TGTGCCAGCACCCTCGACAGTTACACCGGGGAGCTGTTTTTT
CASTLDSYTGELFF
>-|TRBJ1-3|TRBV11-2|-
TGTGCCAGCAGAGTTAGGGGTGGCTCTGGAAACACCATATATTTT
CASRVRGGSGNTIYF
>-|TRBJ2-1|TRBV30|TRBD2
TGTGCCTGGAGTGTGGGCGGGACTAGCGGCTACAATGAGCAGTTCTTC
CAWSVGGTSGYNEQFF
>-|TRBJ2-1|TRBV5-5|-
TGTGCCAGCAGCATTCAAGCGGAGAGCTCCTACAATGAGCAGTTCTTC
CASSIQAESSYNEQFF
>-|TRBJ2-5|TRBV5-1|-
TGCGCCACCCAGATCAGCAGGTACCCCGGAGAGACCCAGTACTTC
CATQISRYPGETQYF
>-|TRBJ1-4|TRBV6-5|-
TGTGCCAGCAGTTACTCGACAGGATATGAAAAACTGTTTTTT
CASSYSTGYEKLFF
>once|TRBJ2-2|TRBV5-1|-
TGCGCCAGCAGCCCACAGGGACCGAGAAACACCGGGGAGCTGTTTTTT
CASSPQGPRNTGELFF
>once|TRBJ2-4|TRBV5-1|TRBD2
TGCGCCAGCAGCTCCGTGAGTAGCGGGGAGGCATTTCAGTACTTC
CASSSVSSGEAFQYF
>-|TRBJ2-7|TRBV6-5|TRBD2
TGTGCCAGCAGCCCATATCGGGGGGGCGAGCAGTACTTC
CASSPYRGGEQYF
>-|TRBJ1-6|TRBV7-3|-
TGTGCCAGCAGCACCGAGAACTCCTATAATTCACCCCTCCACTTT
CASSTENSYNSPLHF